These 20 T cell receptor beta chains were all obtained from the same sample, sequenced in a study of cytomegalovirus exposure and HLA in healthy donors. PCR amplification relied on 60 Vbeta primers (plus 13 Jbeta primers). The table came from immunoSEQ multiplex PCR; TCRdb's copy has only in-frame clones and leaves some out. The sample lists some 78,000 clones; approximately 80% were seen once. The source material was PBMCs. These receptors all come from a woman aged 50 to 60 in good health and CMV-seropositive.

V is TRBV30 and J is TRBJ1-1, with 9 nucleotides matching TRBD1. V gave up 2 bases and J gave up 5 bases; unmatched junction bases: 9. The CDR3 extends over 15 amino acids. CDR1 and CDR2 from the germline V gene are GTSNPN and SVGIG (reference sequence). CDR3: CAWSPTDRGWTEAFF. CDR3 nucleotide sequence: TGTGCCTGGAGTCCGACGGACAGGGGATGGACTGAAGCTTTCTTT.

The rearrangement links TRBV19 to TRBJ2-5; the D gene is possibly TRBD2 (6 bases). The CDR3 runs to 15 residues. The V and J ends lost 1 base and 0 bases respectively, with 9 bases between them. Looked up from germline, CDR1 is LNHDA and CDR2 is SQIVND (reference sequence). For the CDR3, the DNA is TGTGCCAGTAGTATAGGCGGGAAGCACCAAGAGACCCAGTACTTC. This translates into CASSIGGKHQETQYF.

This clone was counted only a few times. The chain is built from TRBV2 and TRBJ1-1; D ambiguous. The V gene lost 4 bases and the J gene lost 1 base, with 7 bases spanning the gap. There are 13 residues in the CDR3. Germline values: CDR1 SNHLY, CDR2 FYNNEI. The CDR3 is CASSGHKNTEAFF. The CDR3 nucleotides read TGTGCCAGCAGTGGACACAAGAACACTGAAGCTTTCTTT.

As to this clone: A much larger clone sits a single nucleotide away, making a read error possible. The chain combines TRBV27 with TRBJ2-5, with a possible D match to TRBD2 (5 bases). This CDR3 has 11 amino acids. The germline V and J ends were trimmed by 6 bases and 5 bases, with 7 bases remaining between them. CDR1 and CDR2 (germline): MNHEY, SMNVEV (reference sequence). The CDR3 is CASSRGETQYF. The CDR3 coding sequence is TGTGCCAGCAGCCGAGGGGAGACCCAGTACTTC.

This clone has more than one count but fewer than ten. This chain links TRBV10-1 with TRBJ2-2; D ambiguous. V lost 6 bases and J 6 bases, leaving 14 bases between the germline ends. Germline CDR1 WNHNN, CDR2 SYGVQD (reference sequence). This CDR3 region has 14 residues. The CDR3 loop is CASSRSVEAGELFF. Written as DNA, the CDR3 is TGCGCCAGCAGCCGGAGCGTAGAAGCCGGGGAGCTGTTTTTT.

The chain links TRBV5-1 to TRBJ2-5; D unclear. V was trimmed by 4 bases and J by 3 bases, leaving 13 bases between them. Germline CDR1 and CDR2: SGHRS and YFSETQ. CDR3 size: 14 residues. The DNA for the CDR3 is TGCGCCAGCAGCGTGGGCCTTCGAGAAGAGACCCAGTACTTC. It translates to CASSVGLREETQYF.

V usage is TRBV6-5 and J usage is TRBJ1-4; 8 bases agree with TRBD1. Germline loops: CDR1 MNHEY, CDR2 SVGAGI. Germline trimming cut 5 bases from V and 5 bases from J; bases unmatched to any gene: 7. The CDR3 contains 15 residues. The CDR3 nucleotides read TGTGCCAGCAGTGCCCGACAGGGGTCAAATGAAAAACTGTTTTTT. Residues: CASSARQGSNEKLFF.

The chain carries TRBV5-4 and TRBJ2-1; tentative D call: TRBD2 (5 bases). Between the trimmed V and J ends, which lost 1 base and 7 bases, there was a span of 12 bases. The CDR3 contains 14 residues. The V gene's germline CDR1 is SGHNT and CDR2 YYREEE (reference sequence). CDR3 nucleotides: TGTGCCAGCAGCTTGCGGAGCGGTGGGAATGAGCAGTTCTTC. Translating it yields CASSLRSGGNEQFF. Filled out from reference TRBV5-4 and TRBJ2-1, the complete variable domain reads ETGVTQSPTHLIKTRGQQVTLRCSSQSGHNTVSWYQQALGQGPQFIFQYYREEENGRGNFPPRFSGLQFPNYSSELNVNALELDDSALYLCASSLRSGGNEQFFGPGTRLTVL.

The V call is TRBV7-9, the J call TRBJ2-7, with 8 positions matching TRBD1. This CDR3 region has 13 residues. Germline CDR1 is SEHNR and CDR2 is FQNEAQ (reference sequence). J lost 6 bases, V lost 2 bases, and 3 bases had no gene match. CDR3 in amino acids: CASSLRQGSEQYF. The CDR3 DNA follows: TGTGCCAGCAGCTTAAGACAGGGGAGCGAGCAGTACTTC.

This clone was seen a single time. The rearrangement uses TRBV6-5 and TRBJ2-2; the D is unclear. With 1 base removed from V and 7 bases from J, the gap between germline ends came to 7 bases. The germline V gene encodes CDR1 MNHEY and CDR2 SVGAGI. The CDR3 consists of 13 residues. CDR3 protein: CASSYLGSGELFF. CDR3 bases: TGTGCCAGCAGTTACTTGGGCAGCGGGGAGCTGTTTTTT.

CDR3 in amino acids: CASSIVRSAISRGTEAFF. The CDR3 DNA sequence: TGTGCCAGTAGTATAGTGAGGTCTGCGATTAGTAGGGGCACTGAAGCTTTCTTT. The chain recombines TRBV19 with TRBJ1-1; possibly TRBD1 for D (5 bases). CDR1 is LNHDA, CDR2 SQIVND, per germline (reference sequence). The CDR3 extends over 18 amino acids. The V end was cut by 1 base, the J end by 4 bases, with 22 bases between.

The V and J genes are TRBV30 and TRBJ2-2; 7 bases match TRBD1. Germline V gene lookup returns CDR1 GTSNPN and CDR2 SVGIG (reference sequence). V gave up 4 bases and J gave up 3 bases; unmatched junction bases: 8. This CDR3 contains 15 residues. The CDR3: CAWNWGQWDTGELFF. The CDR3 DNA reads TGTGCCTGGAACTGGGGACAGTGGGACACCGGGGAGCTGTTTTTT.

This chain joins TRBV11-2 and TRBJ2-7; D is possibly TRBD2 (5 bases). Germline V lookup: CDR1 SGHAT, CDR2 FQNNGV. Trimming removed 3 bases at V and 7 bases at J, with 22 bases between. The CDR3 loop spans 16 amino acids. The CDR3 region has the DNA TGTGCCAGCAGCTTCCAACCGAGAGCGCGACTAAGTGAGCAGTACGTC. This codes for CASSFQPRARLSEQYV.

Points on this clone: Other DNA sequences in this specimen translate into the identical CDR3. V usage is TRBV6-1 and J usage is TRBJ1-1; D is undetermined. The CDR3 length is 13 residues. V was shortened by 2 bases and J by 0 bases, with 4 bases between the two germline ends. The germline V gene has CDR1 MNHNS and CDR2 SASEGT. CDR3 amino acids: CASSETVNTEAFF. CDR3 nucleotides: TGTGCCAGCAGTGAAACAGTGAACACTGAAGCTTTCTTT.

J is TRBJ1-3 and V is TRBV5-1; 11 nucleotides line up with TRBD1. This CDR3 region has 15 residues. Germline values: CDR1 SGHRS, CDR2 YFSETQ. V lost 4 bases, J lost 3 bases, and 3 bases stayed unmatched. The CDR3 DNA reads TGCGCCAGCAGCCAGGGACAGGGGGTTGGAAACACCATATATTTT. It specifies CASSQGQGVGNTIYF.

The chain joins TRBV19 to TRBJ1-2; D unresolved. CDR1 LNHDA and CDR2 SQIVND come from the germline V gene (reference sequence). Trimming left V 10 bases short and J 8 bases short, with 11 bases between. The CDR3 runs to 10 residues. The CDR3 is CATLQNGYTF. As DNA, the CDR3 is TGTGCCACTCTCCAGAACGGCTACACCTTC.

CDR3 residues: CASSFSQPANEQYF. CDR3 nucleotide sequence: TGTGCCAGCAGCTTTTCACAGCCTGCCAACGAGCAGTACTTC. This sequence joins TRBV7-9 and TRBJ2-7; D uncertain. The V gene's germline CDR1 is SEHNR and CDR2 FQNEAQ (reference sequence). Deletions cut 3 bases from V and 5 bases from J, with 14 bases between. The CDR3 is 14 amino acids. Using reference TRBV7-9 and TRBJ2-7 for the parts outside the CDR3, the full variable domain is DTGVSQNPRHKITKRGQNVTFRCDPISEHNRLYWYRQTLGQGPEFLTYFQNEAQLEKSRLLSDRFSAERPKGSFSTLEIQRTEQGDSAMYLCASSFSQPANEQYFGPGTRLTVT.

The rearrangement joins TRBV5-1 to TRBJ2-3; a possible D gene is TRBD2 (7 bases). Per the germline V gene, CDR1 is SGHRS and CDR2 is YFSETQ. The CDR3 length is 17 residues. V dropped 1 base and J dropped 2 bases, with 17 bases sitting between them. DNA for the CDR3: TGCGCCAGCAGCTTGACGAATCGGGGGGCGGCCACAGATACGCAGTATTTT. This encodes CASSLTNRGAATDTQYF. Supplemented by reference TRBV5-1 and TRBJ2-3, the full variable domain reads KAGVTQTPRYLIKTRGQQVTLSCSPISGHRSVSWYQQTPGQGLQFLFEYFSETQRNKGNFPGRFSGRQFSNSRSEMNVSTLELGDSALYLCASSLTNRGAATDTQYFGPGTRLTVL.

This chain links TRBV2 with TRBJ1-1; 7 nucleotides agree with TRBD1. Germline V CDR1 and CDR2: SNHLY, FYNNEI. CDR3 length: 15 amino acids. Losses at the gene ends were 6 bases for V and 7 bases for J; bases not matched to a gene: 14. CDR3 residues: CASRDGTVGIDEAFF. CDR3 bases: TGTGCCAGCAGGGATGGGACAGTAGGGATTGATGAAGCTTTCTTT.

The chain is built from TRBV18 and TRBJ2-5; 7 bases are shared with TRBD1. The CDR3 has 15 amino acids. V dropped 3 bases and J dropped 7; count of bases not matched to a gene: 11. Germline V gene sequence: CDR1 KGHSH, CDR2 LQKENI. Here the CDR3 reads CASSPSTGPKGTQYF. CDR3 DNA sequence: TGTGCCAGCTCACCCTCGACAGGGCCCAAGGGGACCCAGTACTTC.